Presented here are 5 T cell receptor beta chains from one specimen sequenced in a study of OX40 agonist ivuxolimab in advanced cancers. Repertoires were generated with immunoSEQ multiplex PCR, while TCRdb's copy carries only in-frame clones and drops some. The table has roughly 50,000 clones, 85% to 90% seen once. Material: CD4+ or CD8+ T cells sorted from blood, obtained in a trial of the OX40 agonist ivuxolimab. These receptors all come from an adult with an advanced solid tumor such as melanoma, head and neck, liver or kidney cancer.

The chain joins TRBV18 to TRBJ2-1, with TRBD2 matching 9 bases. The CDR3 consists of 15 residues. Germline trimming cut 1 base from V and 4 bases from J; bases unmatched to any gene: 2. Per germline, CDR1 KGHSH and CDR2 LQKENI. This CDR3 is CASSPQTSGYNEQFF. The DNA of the CDR3 is TGTGCCAGCTCACCACAGACTAGCGGATACAATGAGCAGTTCTTC. Filled out from reference TRBV18 and TRBJ2-1, the complete variable domain reads NAGVMQNPRHLVRRRGQEARLRCSPMKGHSHVYWYRQLPEEGLKFMVYLQKENIIDESGMPKERFSAEFPKEGPSILRIQQVVRGDSAAYFCASSPQTSGYNEQFFGPGTRLTVL.

The chain carries TRBV7-3 and TRBJ2-1; 10 positions match TRBD1. The CDR3 contains 15 residues. CDR1 and CDR2 from the germline V gene are SGHTA and FQGTGA. After removal of 5 bases from V and 9 bases from J, the junction contained 10 bases not matched to a gene. DNA for the CDR3: TGTGCCAGCAGCGAAAGACAGGGGGCGGTGGGTGAGCAGTTCTTC. Its translation: CASSERQGAVGEQFF.

V gene TRBV12-5 combines with J gene TRBJ2-5, with 7 nucleotides matching TRBD2. The CDR3 loop spans 14 amino acids. Germline CDR1 reads LGHNT; CDR2 reads FRNRAP. The trim removed 5 bases at V and 4 bases at J, leaving 7 bases unmatched. The CDR3 protein is CASGPARGVETQYF. CDR3 coding DNA: TGTGCTAGTGGTCCCGCACGGGGGGTAGAGACCCAGTACTTC.

The V call is TRBV28, the J call TRBJ2-5, with TRBD2 matching 9 bases. The junction had 18 bases not matched to a gene; V was cut back by 6 bases and J by 7 bases. This CDR3 spans 17 amino acids. Per the germline V gene, CDR1 is MDHEN and CDR2 is SYDVKM. In DNA, the CDR3 is TGTGCCAGCAGACAGCCCTCTGGGCTAGCGGGGCCTGGGACCCAGTACTTC. This sequence encodes CASRQPSGLAGPGTQYF.

This clone has just a few counts. This chain joins TRBV5-1 and TRBJ2-2; tentatively, D is TRBD1 or TRBD2 (6 bases each). The germline V gene encodes CDR1 SGHRS and CDR2 YFSETQ. V was trimmed by 6 bases and J by 3 bases, leaving 12 bases between them. The CDR3 runs to 14 residues. CDR3 nucleotides: TGCGCCAGCAATTGGAGGGGGGACACCGGGGAGCTGTTTTTT. Translated, it gives CASNWRGDTGELFF.